The T cell receptor (beta chain) under discussion was sequenced for a study of CD4 T cells in relation to SARS-CoV-2 and coronaviruses. Study summary: TCR beta CDR3s were sequenced after approximately ten-day antigen culture of PBMCs. Negative control cultures got HIV-1 Nef peptides or no peptide. The restricting HLA molecule for shared crossreactive spike epitopes was mapped.

Study conclusions and caveats: Monoreactive clones expanded significantly more to SARS-CoV-2 than crossreactive clones did.

The junction had 3 bases not matched to a gene; V was cut back by 2 bases and J by 3 bases. Per germline, CDR1 SEHNR and CDR2 FQNEAQ (reference sequence). This CDR3 region has 16 residues. In the case of this clone: The target antigen is unknown.

The unexposed donors gave CD4+ T cells in about 2011-2019, prior to COVID-19. Isolation of CD4+ T cells took place after about 9 days in culture. Sequencing was performed with immunoSEQ multiplex PCR; in TCRdb, only in-frame clones are kept and a portion is missing. This table holds 24,000 or so clones, 70% to 80% found once. The sample taken for sequencing was CD4+ T cells from PBMCs, cultured in vitro. This chain links TRBV7-9 with TRBJ2-2, with 10 bases aligning to TRBD2. The source of this sequence is a human donor in good health. The CDR3 bases are TGTGCCAGCAGCTTATGGACTAGCGGATACACCGGGGAGCTGTTTTTT. This encodes CASSLWTSGYTGELFF.